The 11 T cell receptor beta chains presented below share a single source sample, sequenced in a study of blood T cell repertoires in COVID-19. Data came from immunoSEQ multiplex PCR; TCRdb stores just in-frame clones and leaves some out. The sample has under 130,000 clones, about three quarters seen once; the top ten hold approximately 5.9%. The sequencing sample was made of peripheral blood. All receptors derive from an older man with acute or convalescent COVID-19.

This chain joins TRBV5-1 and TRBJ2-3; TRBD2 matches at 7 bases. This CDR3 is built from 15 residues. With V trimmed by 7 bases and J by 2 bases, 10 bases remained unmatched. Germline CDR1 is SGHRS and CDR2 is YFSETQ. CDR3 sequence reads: CASQPRGGNTDTQYF. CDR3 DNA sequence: TGCGCCAGCCAGCCTAGGGGAGGGAACACAGATACGCAGTATTTT.

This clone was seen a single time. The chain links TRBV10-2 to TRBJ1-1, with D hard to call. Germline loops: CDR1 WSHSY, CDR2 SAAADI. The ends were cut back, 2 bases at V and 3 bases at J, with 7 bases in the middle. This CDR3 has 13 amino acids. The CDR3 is CASSEQAYTEAFF. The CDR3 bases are TGCGCCAGCAGTGAGCAGGCCTACACTGAAGCTTTCTTT.

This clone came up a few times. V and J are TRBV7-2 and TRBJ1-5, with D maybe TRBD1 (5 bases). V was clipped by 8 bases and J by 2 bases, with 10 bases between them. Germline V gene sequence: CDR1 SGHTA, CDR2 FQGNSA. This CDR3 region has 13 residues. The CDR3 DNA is TGTGCCAGCGGGGCAGATCGCAATCAGCCCCAGCATTTT. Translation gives CASGADRNQPQHF.

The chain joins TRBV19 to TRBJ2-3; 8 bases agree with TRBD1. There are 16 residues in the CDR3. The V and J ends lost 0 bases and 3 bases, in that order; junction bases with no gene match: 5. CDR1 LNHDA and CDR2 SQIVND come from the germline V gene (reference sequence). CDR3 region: CASSIDRGRFTDTQYF. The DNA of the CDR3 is TGTGCCAGTAGTATAGACAGGGGGCGATTTACAGATACGCAGTATTTT.

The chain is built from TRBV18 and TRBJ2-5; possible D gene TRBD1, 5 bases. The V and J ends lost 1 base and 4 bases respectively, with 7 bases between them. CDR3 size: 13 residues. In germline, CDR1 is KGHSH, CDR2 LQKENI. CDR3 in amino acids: CASSPQGPETQYF. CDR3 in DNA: TGTGCCAGCTCACCACAGGGGCCAGAGACCCAGTACTTC.

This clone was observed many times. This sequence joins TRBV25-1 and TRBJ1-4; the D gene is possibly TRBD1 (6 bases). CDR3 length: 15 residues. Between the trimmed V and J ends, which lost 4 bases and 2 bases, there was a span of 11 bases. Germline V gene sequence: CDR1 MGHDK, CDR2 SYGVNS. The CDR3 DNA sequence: TGTGCCAGCAGTGCCCAGGGGTGGACTAATGAAAAACTGTTTTTT. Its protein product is CASSAQGWTNEKLFF.

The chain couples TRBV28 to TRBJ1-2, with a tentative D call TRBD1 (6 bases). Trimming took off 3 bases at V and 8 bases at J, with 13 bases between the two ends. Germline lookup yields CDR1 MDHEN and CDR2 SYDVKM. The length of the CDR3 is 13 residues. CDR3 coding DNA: TGTGCCAGCAGTTTTAGCCAGGGGATAGGCTACACCTTC. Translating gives CASSFSQGIGYTF.

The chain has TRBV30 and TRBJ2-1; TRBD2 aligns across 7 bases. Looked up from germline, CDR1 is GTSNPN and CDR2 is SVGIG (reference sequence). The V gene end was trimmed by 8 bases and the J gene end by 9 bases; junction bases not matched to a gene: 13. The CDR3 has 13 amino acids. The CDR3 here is CAREDIVGGEQFF. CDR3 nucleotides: TGTGCCCGGGAGGACATCGTGGGCGGTGAGCAGTTCTTC. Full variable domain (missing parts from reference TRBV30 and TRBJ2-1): SQTIHQWPATLVQPVGSPLSLECTVEGTSNPNLYWYRQAAGRGLQLLFYSVGIGQISSEVPQNLSASRPQDRQFILSSKKLLLSDSGFYLCAREDIVGGEQFFGPGTRLTVL.

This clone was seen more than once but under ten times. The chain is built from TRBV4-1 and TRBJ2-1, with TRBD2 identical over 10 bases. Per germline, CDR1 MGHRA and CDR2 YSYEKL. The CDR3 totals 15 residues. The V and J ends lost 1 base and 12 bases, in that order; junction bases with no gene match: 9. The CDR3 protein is CASSQAMGASGRQFF. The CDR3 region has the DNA TGCGCCAGCAGCCAAGCCATGGGGGCTAGCGGGAGGCAGTTCTTC.

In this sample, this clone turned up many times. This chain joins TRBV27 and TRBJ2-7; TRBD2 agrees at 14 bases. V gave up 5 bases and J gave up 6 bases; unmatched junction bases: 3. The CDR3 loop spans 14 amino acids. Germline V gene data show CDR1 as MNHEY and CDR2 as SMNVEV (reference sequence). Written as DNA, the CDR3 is TGTGCCAGCAGTGACGGACTAGCGGGGGGCGAGCAGTACTTC. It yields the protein CASSDGLAGGEQYF.

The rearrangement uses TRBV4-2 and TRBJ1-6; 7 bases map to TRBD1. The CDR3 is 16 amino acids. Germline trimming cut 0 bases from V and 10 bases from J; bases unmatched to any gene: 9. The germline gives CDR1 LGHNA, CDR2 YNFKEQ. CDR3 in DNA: TGTGCCAGCAGCCAAGATAGAGACAGGGCGGGGTCACCCCTCCACTTT. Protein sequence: CASSQDRDRAGSPLHF.